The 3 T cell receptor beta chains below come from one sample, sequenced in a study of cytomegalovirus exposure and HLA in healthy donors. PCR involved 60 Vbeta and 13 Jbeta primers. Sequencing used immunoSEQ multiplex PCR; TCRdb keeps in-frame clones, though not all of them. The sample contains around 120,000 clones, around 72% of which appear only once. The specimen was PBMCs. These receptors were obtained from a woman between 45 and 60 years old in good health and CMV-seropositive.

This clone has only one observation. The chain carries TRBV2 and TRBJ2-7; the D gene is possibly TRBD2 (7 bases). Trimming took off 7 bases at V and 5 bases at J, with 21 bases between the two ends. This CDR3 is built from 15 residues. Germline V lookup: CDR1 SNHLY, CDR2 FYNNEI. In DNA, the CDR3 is TGTGCCAGCACCCTCACGGGGGGCTATATCAACGAGCAGTACTTC. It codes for CASTLTGGYINEQYF.

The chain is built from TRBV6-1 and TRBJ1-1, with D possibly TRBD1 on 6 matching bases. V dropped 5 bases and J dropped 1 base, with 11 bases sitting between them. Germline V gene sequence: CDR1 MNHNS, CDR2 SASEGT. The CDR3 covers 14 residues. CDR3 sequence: CASSLQGWNTEAFF. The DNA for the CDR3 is TGTGCCAGCAGTTTACAGGGCTGGAACACTGAAGCTTTCTTT.

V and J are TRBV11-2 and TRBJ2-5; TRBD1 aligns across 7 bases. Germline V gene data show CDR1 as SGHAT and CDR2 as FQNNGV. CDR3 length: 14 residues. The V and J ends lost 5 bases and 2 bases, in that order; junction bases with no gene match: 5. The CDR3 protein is CASSVMGQQETQYF. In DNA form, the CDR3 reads TGTGCCAGCAGCGTAATGGGACAGCAAGAGACCCAGTACTTC.